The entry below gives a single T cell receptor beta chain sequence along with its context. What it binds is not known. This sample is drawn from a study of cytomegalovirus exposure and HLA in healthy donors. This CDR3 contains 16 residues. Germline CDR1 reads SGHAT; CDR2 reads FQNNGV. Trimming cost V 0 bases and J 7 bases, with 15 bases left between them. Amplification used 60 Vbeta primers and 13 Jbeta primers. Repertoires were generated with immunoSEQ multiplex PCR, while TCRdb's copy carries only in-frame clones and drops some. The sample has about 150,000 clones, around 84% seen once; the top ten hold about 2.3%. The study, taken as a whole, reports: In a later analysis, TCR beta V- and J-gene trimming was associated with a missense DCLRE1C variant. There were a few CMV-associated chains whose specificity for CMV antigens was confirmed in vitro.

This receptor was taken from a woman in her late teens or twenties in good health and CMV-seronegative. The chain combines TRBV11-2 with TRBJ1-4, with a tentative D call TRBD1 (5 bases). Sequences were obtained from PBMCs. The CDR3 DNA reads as TGTGCCAGCAGCTTAGATCCGGGGGTCAGGAGTGAAAAACTGTTTTTT. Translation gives CASSLDPGVRSEKLFF. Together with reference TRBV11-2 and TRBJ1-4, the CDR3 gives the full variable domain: EAGVAQSPRYKIIEKRQSVAFWCNPISGHATLYWYQQILGQGPKLLIQFQNNGVVDDSQLPKDRFSAERLKGVDSTLKIQPAKLEDSAVYLCASSLDPGVRSEKLFFGSGTQLSVL.